The sequence of this T cell receptor (beta chain) was determined in a study of patients and donors after allogeneic stem cell transplantation. With 6 bases clipped from V and 7 bases from J, the junction kept 16 bases outside the gene matches. The CDR3 spans 15 residues. Germline V lookup: CDR1 DFQATT, CDR2 SNEGSKA (reference sequence). TCRdb re-called the RT-PCR reads through MiXCR, storing one row per CDR3 protein. The sample includes about 400,000 distinct CDR3 sequences, more than 15% of them seen just once. The receptor comes from a human donor who was either an allogeneic HSCT recipient or a stem cell or donor lymphocyte infusion donor (not recorded which). It is not recorded whose cells these are; they may come from a transplant donor. The specimen was blood, either unsorted or a sorted T cell fraction (not recorded which). The V gene is TRBV20-1, the J gene TRBJ2-5, with 8 bases lining up with TRBD2. For the CDR3, the DNA is TGCAGTGCAGCAGAACCGGGACTAGGGGTCGGGACCCAGTACTTC. Its protein is CSAAEPGLGVGTQYF.